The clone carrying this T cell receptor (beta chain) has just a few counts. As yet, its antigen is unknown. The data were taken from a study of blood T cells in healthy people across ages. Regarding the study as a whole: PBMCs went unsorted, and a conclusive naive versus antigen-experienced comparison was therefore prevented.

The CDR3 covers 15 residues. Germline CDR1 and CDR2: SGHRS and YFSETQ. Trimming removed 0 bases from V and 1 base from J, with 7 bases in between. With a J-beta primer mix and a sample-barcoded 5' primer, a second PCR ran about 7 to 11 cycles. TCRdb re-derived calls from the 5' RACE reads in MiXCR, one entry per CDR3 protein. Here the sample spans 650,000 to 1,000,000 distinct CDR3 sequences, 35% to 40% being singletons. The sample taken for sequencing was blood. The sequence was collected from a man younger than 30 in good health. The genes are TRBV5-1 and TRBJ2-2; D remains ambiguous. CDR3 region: CASSLAPGNTGELFF. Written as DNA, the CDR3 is TGCGCCAGCAGCTTGGCGCCAGGGAACACCGGGGAGCTGTTTTTT.